These 32 T cell receptor beta chains were all obtained from the same sample, sequenced in a study of shared clonotypes between healthy human individuals. In the naive CD8 group, cells lacked CD45RO and were positively selected for CCR7, so terminally differentiated effector memory CD45RA+ cells were left out. Profiled with immunoSEQ multiplex PCR; TCRdb holds only in-frame clones, not every one. The table lists about 2 million clones, about 94% of them singletons. Sequenced input: naive CD8+ T cells sorted from blood. The receptors were gathered from a man aged 18 to 30 in good health.

Turning to this clone: The sample contains more than one DNA sequence encoding this CDR3. The chain couples TRBV7-2 to TRBJ1-1; D gene uncertain. Trimming removed 3 bases at V and 2 bases at J, with 7 bases between. Germline CDR1 SGHTA, CDR2 FQGNSA. This CDR3 region has 13 residues. The CDR3 loop reads CASSLGRNTEAFF. The CDR3 nucleotides read TGTGCCAGCAGCTTGGGAAGAAACACTGAAGCTTTCTTT.

The chain recombines TRBV29-1 with TRBJ1-1; the D is unclear. Germline values: CDR1 SQVTM, CDR2 ANQGSEA. V gave up 5 bases and J gave up 0 bases, with 1 base separating them. CDR3 length: 10 amino acids. This chain's CDR3 is CSVMNTEAFF. The CDR3, as DNA: TGCAGCGTTATGAACACTGAAGCTTTCTTT.

The J gene is TRBJ1-5, the V gene TRBV28; 8 nucleotides align to TRBD1. The CDR3 has 18 residues. V was clipped by 2 bases and J by 1 base; unmatched bases: 10. Germline CDR1 MDHEN, CDR2 SYDVKM. The CDR3 loop is CASSLRDRGEQSNQPQHF. In DNA form, the CDR3 reads TGTGCCAGCAGTTTAAGAGACAGGGGCGAGCAGAGCAATCAGCCCCAGCATTTT.

With respect to this clone: The sample has other DNA sequences that encode this CDR3 too. The V call is TRBV6-1, the J call TRBJ2-7; possibly TRBD1 for D (6 bases). The CDR3 has 13 residues. Germline V gives CDR1 MNHNS, CDR2 SASEGT. The V end was cut by 6 bases, the J end by 1 base, with 10 bases between. CDR3 residues: CASSPRGSYEQYF. The CDR3 DNA reads TGTGCCAGCAGCCCGAGGGGGTCCTACGAGCAGTACTTC.

The chain combines TRBV27 with TRBJ1-5; TRBD1 aligns across 9 bases. The CDR3 contains 18 residues. Germline lookup yields CDR1 MNHEY and CDR2 SMNVEV (reference sequence). V lost 0 bases and J lost 2; bases outside the gene matches: 8. The CDR3 loop reads CASSLSPGQGGGNQPQHF. The CDR3 DNA reads TGTGCCAGCAGTTTATCGCCGGGACAGGGTGGAGGCAATCAGCCCCAGCATTTT.

About this clone: A much larger clonotype is one base distant, so this may be a read error. V usage is TRBV5-1 and J usage is TRBJ2-3; a weak D match, TRBD2 (5 bases). The CDR3 runs 13 residues. Germline assignment: CDR1 SGHRS and CDR2 YFSETQ. Trimming left V 0 bases short and J 5 bases short, with 7 bases between. In DNA, the CDR3 is TGCGCCAGCAGCTTGGAGGCGGGAGATACGCAGTATTTT. This encodes CASSLEAGDTQYF.

This clone occurred a few times. For the CDR3, the DNA is TGTGCCAGCAACAACAGGGACTCCTACGAGCAGTACTTC. This codes for CASNNRDSYEQYF. The genes are TRBV19 and TRBJ2-7, with a possible D match to TRBD1 (6 bases). The CDR3 totals 13 residues. Germline CDR1 LNHDA, CDR2 SQIVND (reference sequence). V was pared by 9 bases and J by 0 bases, with 12 bases between.

This clone has only one observation. V and J are TRBV9 and TRBJ2-3, with TRBD1 as a possible D gene (7 bases). CDR3 length: 16 amino acids. V was cut by 4 bases and J by 1 base, with 16 bases left in between. Germline V gene sequence: CDR1 SGDLS, CDR2 YYNGEE. The CDR3 DNA follows: TGTGCCAGCAGCCAAGACACAGGGGAGGGCACAGATACGCAGTATTTT. Its translation: CASSQDTGEGTDTQYF.

This clone was seen a single time. The V call is TRBV29-1, the J call TRBJ2-5; D possibly corresponds to TRBD1 (6 bases). Germline V CDR1 and CDR2: SQVTM, ANQGSEA. The CDR3 sequence is 15 residues long. V lost 3 bases and J 7 bases, leaving 21 bases between the germline ends. Here the CDR3 reads CSVEGPDSPRLTQYF. CDR3 sequence (DNA): TGCAGCGTTGAGGGTCCGGACAGTCCTCGATTGACCCAGTACTTC.

The chain uses TRBV4-3 and TRBJ2-2; D is ambiguous. The germline V and J ends were trimmed by 0 bases and 2 bases, with 13 bases remaining between them. The CDR3 runs to 17 residues. CDR1 and CDR2 from the germline V gene are LGHNA and YSLEER. This CDR3 is CASSQEDNSVNTGELFF. DNA for the CDR3: TGCGCCAGCAGCCAAGAGGATAACAGCGTAAACACCGGGGAGCTGTTTTTT.

The chain uses TRBV4-3 and TRBJ2-1; 12 bases are a match to TRBD2. The germline CDR1 and CDR2 sequences are LGHNA and YSLEER. This CDR3 is built from 16 residues. Trimming at V came to 0 bases and at J to 8 bases, leaving 5 bases not matched to a gene. This chain's CDR3 is CASSQDQTSGSHEQFF. In DNA, the CDR3 is TGCGCCAGCAGCCAAGACCAGACTAGCGGGAGCCATGAGCAGTTCTTC.

V gene TRBV13 combines with J gene TRBJ2-2; the D gene is possibly TRBD1 (5 bases). There are 16 residues in the CDR3. Germline V gene data show CDR1 as PRHDT and CDR2 as FYEKMQ (reference sequence). V lost 1 base, J lost 4 bases, and 13 bases lay in between. The DNA for the CDR3 is TGTGCCAGCAGCTTAGAAGGGTCAGGGTTCACCGGGGAGCTGTTTTTT. Translated: CASSLEGSGFTGELFF.

This clone was observed a single time. The chain carries TRBV7-8 and TRBJ2-7; no definite D call. The germline CDR1 and CDR2 sequences are SGHVS and FQNEAQ. The CDR3 is made up of 16 amino acids. Trimming left V 2 bases short and J 1 base short, with 15 bases between. The CDR3 bases are TGTGCCAGCAGCTTATCTCTTACGGGCGTGTCCTACGAGCAGTACTTC. Translation: CASSLSLTGVSYEQYF.

The genes are TRBV6-5 and TRBJ1-6, with D possibly being TRBD1 (5 bases). CDR1 is MNHEY, CDR2 SVGAGI, per germline. Trimming removed 2 bases from V and 8 bases from J, with 10 bases in between. This CDR3 comprises 14 residues. The CDR3 nucleotides read TGTGCCAGCAGTTACGGGCAGGGTTATTCACCCCTCCACTTT. Translation: CASSYGQGYSPLHF.

Worth noting for this clone: The same CDR3 is also encoded by other DNA sequences in this sample. V usage is TRBV5-4 and J usage is TRBJ2-1; D remains ambiguous. The CDR3 runs 14 residues. V dropped 1 base and J dropped 0 bases, with 5 bases sitting between them. CDR1 SGHNT and CDR2 YYREEE come from the germline V gene (reference sequence). DNA of the CDR3: TGTGCCAGCAGCTTGTTCGGCTCCTACAATGAGCAGTTCTTC. This translates into CASSLFGSYNEQFF.

The gene calls are TRBV5-6 and TRBJ2-1; D unresolved. The CDR3 totals 13 residues. V lost 0 bases and J 8 bases, leaving 9 bases between the germline ends. Germline V lookup: CDR1 SGHDT, CDR2 YYEEEE. CDR3 DNA sequence: TGTGCCAGCAGCTTGGGAGTAGTGTATGAGCAGTTCTTC. It translates to CASSLGVVYEQFF.

About this clone: Different DNA sequences within this sample yield the same CDR3. The chain carries TRBV7-9 and TRBJ2-7, with D perhaps TRBD1 or TRBD2 (5 bases each). Trimming stripped 0 bases from V and 5 bases from J, with 8 bases between. Germline V lookup: CDR1 SEHNR, CDR2 FQNEAQ (reference sequence). The CDR3 is 13 residues long. As DNA, the CDR3 is TGTGCCAGCAGCTTAGCAGGGACCGACGAGCAGTACTTC. Translated, it gives CASSLAGTDEQYF.

The chain couples TRBV4-1 to TRBJ2-3; D might be TRBD1 (6 bases). The length of the CDR3 is 15 residues. The V end was cut by 5 bases, the J end by 4 bases, with 16 bases between. Germline CDR1 is MGHRA and CDR2 is YSYEKL. The CDR3 DNA is TGCGCCAGCAGCGTTTTGGGGGCGGTGTCAGATACGCAGTATTTT. Protein: CASSVLGAVSDTQYF.

The chain is built from TRBV28 and TRBJ1-4; 7 nucleotides agree with TRBD1. This CDR3 is built from 13 residues. CDR1 and CDR2 (germline): MDHEN, SYDVKM. The V segment lost 3 bases and the J segment 7 bases; nucleotides outside the gene matches: 2. The DNA of the CDR3 is TGTGCCAGCAGTTTGACAGGGTTTGAAAAACTGTTTTTT. As protein: CASSLTGFEKLFF. Full variable domain (rest looked up from reference TRBV28 and TRBJ1-4): DVKVTQSSRYLVKRTGEKVFLECVQDMDHENMFWYRQDPGLGLRLIYFSYDVKMKEKGDIPEGYSVSREKKERFSLILESASTNQTSMYLCASSLTGFEKLFFGSGTQLSVL.

The chain combines TRBV28 with TRBJ1-2; the D gene is possibly TRBD1 (5 bases). Germline loops: CDR1 MDHEN, CDR2 SYDVKM. The CDR3 is made up of 13 amino acids. V dropped 4 bases and J dropped 4 bases, with 10 bases sitting between them. The CDR3 DNA reads as TGTGCCAGCAGTTCCAGGGTTAGCTATGGCTACACCTTC. Its translation is CASSSRVSYGYTF.

The chain couples TRBV4-1 to TRBJ1-6, with TRBD1 identical over 8 bases. The V gene end was trimmed by 1 base and the J gene end by 8 bases; junction bases not matched to a gene: 4. Germline CDR1 is MGHRA and CDR2 is YSYEKL. The CDR3 extends over 15 amino acids. DNA for the CDR3: TGCGCCAGCAGCCAAGGGACAGGGTTAGATTCACCCCTCCACTTT. Its protein is CASSQGTGLDSPLHF.

This clone was observed a single time. The gene calls are TRBV10-3 and TRBJ2-1, with 10 nucleotides matching TRBD2. CDR1 is ENHRY and CDR2 is SYGVKD in the germline V gene. The CDR3 covers 15 residues. Trimming cost V 6 bases and J 5 bases; bases outside gene matches: 7. The DNA for the CDR3 is TGTGCCATCAGGGATAGCGGGAGGACCAACAATGAGCAGTTCTTC. It codes for CAIRDSGRTNNEQFF.

The V and J genes are TRBV2 and TRBJ2-1, with D perhaps TRBD1 or TRBD2 (5 bases each). With 2 bases removed from V and 10 bases from J, the gap between germline ends came to 9 bases. CDR3 length: 12 residues. Germline lookup yields CDR1 SNHLY and CDR2 FYNNEI. The CDR3: CASSEWDGEQFF. As DNA, the CDR3 is TGTGCCAGCAGTGAATGGGACGGAGAGCAGTTCTTC.

In the case of this clone: Other DNA sequences from this sample encode an identical CDR3 as well. V is TRBV11-2 and J is TRBJ2-7; D possibly corresponds to TRBD2 (5 bases). The ends were cut back, 5 bases at V and 7 bases at J, with 9 bases in the middle. CDR3 size: 11 residues. CDR1 and CDR2 (germline): SGHAT, FQNNGV. In nucleotides, the CDR3 is TGTGCCAGCAGCCCCCCGGGGGAGCAGTACTTC. Translation gives CASSPPGEQYF.

The V and J genes are TRBV5-4 and TRBJ1-2; D remains unclear. The CDR3 covers 12 residues. Germline lookup yields CDR1 SGHNT and CDR2 YYREEE (reference sequence). The germline V and J ends were trimmed by 3 bases and 13 bases, with 16 bases remaining between them. The CDR3 nucleotides are TGTGCCAGCAGCTCAATGGAGGCGGCGGTCACCTTC. This encodes CASSSMEAAVTF.

The genes are TRBV11-3 and TRBJ2-7; D not resolved. Trimming took 2 bases from V and 5 from J, leaving 7 bases between them. CDR1 is SGHNT and CDR2 is YENEEA in the germline V gene. The CDR3 runs 12 residues. The CDR3 protein is CASSLPGHEQYF. The CDR3 nucleotides are TGTGCCAGCAGCTTACCCGGCCACGAGCAGTACTTC.

A remark on this clone: Distinct nucleotide sequences in the sample also encode this CDR3. The chain recombines TRBV27 with TRBJ1-5; TRBD1 agrees at 8 bases. With V trimmed by 6 bases and J by 1 base, 2 bases remained unmatched. The CDR3 runs 14 residues. Germline CDR1 is MNHEY and CDR2 is SMNVEV (reference sequence). This chain's CDR3 is CASSQGASNQPQHF. CDR3 sequence (DNA): TGTGCCAGCAGCCAGGGGGCAAGCAATCAGCCCCAGCATTTT.

Points on this clone: Other DNA sequences in the sample encode the same CDR3. The rearrangement uses TRBV9 and TRBJ2-6; D call uncertain. The CDR3 has 12 amino acids. CDR1 and CDR2 (germline): SGDLS, YYNGEE. Trimming took off 7 bases at V and 3 bases at J, with 5 bases between the two ends. CDR3 DNA: TGTGCCAGCTCGGGTGGGGCCAACGTCCTGACTTTC. It is translated as CASSGGANVLTF. Full variable domain (rest looked up from reference TRBV9 and TRBJ2-6): DSGVTQTPKHLITATGQRVTLRCSPRSGDLSVYWYQQSLDQGLQFLIQYYNGEERAKGNILERFSAQQFPDLHSELNLSSLELGDSALYFCASSGGANVLTFGAGSRLTVL.

The sample holds one count of this clone. The chain recombines TRBV6-1 with TRBJ1-2, with unresolved D. The CDR3 runs to 14 residues. V dropped 5 bases and J dropped 3 bases, with 13 bases sitting between them. The germline V gene encodes CDR1 MNHNS and CDR2 SASEGT. This CDR3 reads CASSTVLIDYGYTF. The CDR3 DNA follows: TGTGCCAGCAGTACAGTACTTATCGACTATGGCTACACCTTC.

The chain is built from TRBV5-3 and TRBJ2-7; no reliable D call. TRBV5-3 counts as an open reading frame of uncertain function. Deletions cut 2 bases from V and 4 bases from J, with 4 bases between. The CDR3 has 11 residues. CDR3 amino acids: CARSFAYEQYF. Here the CDR3 DNA reads TGTGCCAGAAGCTTCGCTTACGAGCAGTACTTC.

The chain uses TRBV21-1 and TRBJ2-1; TRBD1 is the table's D call and was not checked against the DNA. TRBV21-1 is a pseudogene segment. This CDR3 region has 16 residues. Here the CDR3 reads CASSKGTVREYNEQFF. The CDR3 nucleotides are TGTGCCAGCAGCAAAGGGACAGTGAGGGAGTACAATGAGCAGTTCTTC.

This clone was recorded only once. The rearrangement joins TRBV11-2 to TRBJ1-1; D may be TRBD1 (5 bases). Trimming stripped 0 bases from V and 11 bases from J, with 13 bases between. The germline V gene encodes CDR1 SGHAT and CDR2 FQNNGV. The CDR3 runs 13 residues. The CDR3 DNA is TGTGCCAGCAGCTTAGAGGGGCAGGTTTCGGCTTTCTTT. This codes for CASSLEGQVSAFF.